This T cell receptor (beta chain) comes out of a study of OX40 agonist ivuxolimab in advanced cancers. The overall study: The treatment was a fully human IgG2 OX40 agonist, ivuxolimab.

A note on this clone: Its matching antigen is unknown.

Germline V gene sequence: CDR1 ENHRY, CDR2 SYGVKD. The CDR3 consists of 13 residues. Trimming removed 2 bases at V and 9 bases at J, with 11 bases between. Measured with immunoSEQ multiplex PCR; TCRdb has only the in-frame clones, and not every one. The profile shows roughly 73,000 clones, around 90% of them singletons. Whole-study findings and limits: People who partly responded at 0.1-3.0 mg/kg had some of the least clonal expansion seen.

The material sequenced was CD4+ or CD8+ T cells sorted from blood, taken in a trial of the OX40 agonist ivuxolimab. This TCR was recovered from an adult with an advanced solid tumor such as melanoma, head and neck, liver or kidney cancer. V is TRBV10-3 and J is TRBJ1-3; D ambiguous. The CDR3 sequence: CAISEGPPGTIYF. Here the CDR3 DNA reads TGTGCCATCAGTGAGGGCCCCCCGGGCACCATATATTTT.